This T cell receptor (beta chain) comes out of a study of blood T cell repertoires in COVID-19. At the level of the study: T cells, B-cell-depleted T cells, or PBMCs provided the cDNA or gDNA that served as material.

In the authors' methods: Reference gene primer amplification yielded estimated nucleated cell counts. TCRdb's copy holds only in-frame clones and misses some; the assay was immunoSEQ multiplex PCR. V and J calls and clone size are given by that table; D and trimming were obtained from the DNA. Of 52,000 or so clones in the sample, roughly 86% were seen once. Germline lookup yields CDR1 KGHSH and CDR2 LQKENI. This CDR3 has 15 amino acids. Trimming removed 1 base from V and 4 bases from J; junction bases left unmatched: 7. Seattle researchers signed up patients amid active infection and tracked them longitudinally.

The V call is TRBV18, the J call TRBJ2-7; 7 bases align to TRBD2. The sample taken for sequencing was peripheral blood. This clonotype was sampled from a man between 40 and 49 years old with COVID-19, enrolled during active disease. The CDR3 protein is CASSPRGGTQYEQYF. CDR3 nucleotides: TGTGCCAGCTCACCACGGGGGGGGACCCAATACGAGCAGTACTTC.